This T cell receptor beta chain was sequenced during a study of blood T cell repertoires in COVID-19. The wider study: Italy, Spain and the United States were the sources of the convalescent and acute COVID-19 samples.

Trimming stripped 4 bases from V and 8 bases from J, with 9 bases between. The CDR3 totals 13 residues. Per the germline V gene, CDR1 is LGHDT and CDR2 is YNNKEL (reference sequence). Per the original data handling: Cell counts per sample came from amplifying reference gene primers. The data were produced by immunoSEQ multiplex PCR, yet TCRdb's version contains in-frame clones alone and is incomplete. That table supplies the V and J calls and clone size; D and trimming were determined from the DNA. Of 200,000 or so clones in the sample, roughly 80% were seen once. The receptor was derived from a human donor in a cohort sampled during active COVID-19. The sequencing sample was made of peripheral blood. This chain joins TRBV3-1 (or the pseudogene TRBV3-2) and TRBJ1-6; TRBD1 is a possible D gene (5 bases). This chain's CDR3 is CASSLTRDSPLHF. The CDR3 DNA reads TGTGCCAGCAGCCTGACCAGGGATTCACCCCTCCACTTT.